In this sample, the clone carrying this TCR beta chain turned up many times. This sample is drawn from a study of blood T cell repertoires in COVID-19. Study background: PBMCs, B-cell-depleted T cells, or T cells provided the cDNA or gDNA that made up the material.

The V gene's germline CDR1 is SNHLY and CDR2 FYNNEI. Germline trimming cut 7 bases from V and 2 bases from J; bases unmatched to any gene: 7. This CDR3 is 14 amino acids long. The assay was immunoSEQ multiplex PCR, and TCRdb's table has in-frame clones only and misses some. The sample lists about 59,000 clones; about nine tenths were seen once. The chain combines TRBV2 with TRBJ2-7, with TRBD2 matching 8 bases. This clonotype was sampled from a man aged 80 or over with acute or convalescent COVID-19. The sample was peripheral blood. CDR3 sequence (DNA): TGTGCCAGCAAACCTCTGCGGGGGGCCTACGAGCAGTACTTC. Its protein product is CASKPLRGAYEQYF.